This T cell receptor (beta chain) derives from a study of long-term antiretroviral therapy in people with HIV. Findings and caveats of the study: Compared with controls, HIV repertoires showed narrower CDR3 length ranges.

The V end lost 4 bases, the J end lost 3 bases, and 6 bases lay between the germline ends. The germline V gene encodes CDR1 SGHNT and CDR2 YENEEA. The CDR3 runs to 12 residues. The authors ran the immunoSEQ assay, v3.0, at survey level. Only in-frame clones appear in the TCRdb table, and some are missing; sequencing was by immunoSEQ multiplex PCR. The sample includes about 22,000 clones, roughly 84% of them seen just once. Remarks on this clone: The antigen remains undetermined.

Without exception, participants with HIV were treated in the United States. The source of this sequence is a man between 60 and 75 years old with HIV. Specimen: unsorted PBMCs, collected 0.6 years after starting antiretroviral therapy. The chain carries TRBV11-3 and TRBJ1-2; D remains ambiguous. The CDR3 loop is CASSSGDYGYTF. The CDR3 DNA reads TGTGCCAGCAGCTCTGGGGACTATGGCTACACCTTC.